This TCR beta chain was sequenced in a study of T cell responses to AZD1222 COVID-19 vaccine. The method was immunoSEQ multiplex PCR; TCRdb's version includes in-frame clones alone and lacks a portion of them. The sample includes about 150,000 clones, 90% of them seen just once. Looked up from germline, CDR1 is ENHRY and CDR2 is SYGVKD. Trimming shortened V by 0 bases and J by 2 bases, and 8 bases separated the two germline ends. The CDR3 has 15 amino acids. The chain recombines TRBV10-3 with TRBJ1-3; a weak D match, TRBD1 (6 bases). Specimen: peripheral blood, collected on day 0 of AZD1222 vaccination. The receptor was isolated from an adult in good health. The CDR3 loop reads CAISESTGTGNTIYF. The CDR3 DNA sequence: TGTGCCATCAGTGAGTCCACAGGGACTGGAAACACCATATATTTT.